Included here is one T cell receptor beta chain sequence, with context. The sample holds other DNA sequences that translate to the same CDR3. This specimen comes from a study of shared clonotypes between healthy human individuals. Across the study: Donors consisted of a couple of women and a few men between 18 and 49.

Between the trimmed V and J ends, which lost 3 bases and 6 bases, there was a span of 9 bases. The CDR3 length is 14 residues. Per the germline V gene, CDR1 is KGHSH and CDR2 is LQKENI. At deep level, the assay was performed. Generated by immunoSEQ multiplex PCR, the TCRdb table keeps only in-frame clones and is missing some. The sample includes about 2.4 million clones, just over 90% of them seen just once. Source material: naive CD4+ T cells sorted from blood. The subset here: CD45RA+ positively selected. V is TRBV18 and J is TRBJ1-6; D gene uncertain. The TCR comes from a man younger than 35 in good health. The CDR3 is CASSPSGLNSPLHF. Written as DNA, the CDR3 is TGTGCCAGCTCACCTTCGGGTCTTAATTCACCCCTCCACTTT.